The 20 T cell receptor beta chains below come from one sample, sequenced in a study of T cell responses to AZD1222 COVID-19 vaccine (dated by TCRdb to the early 2020s). The time point label of this sample denotes: about 28 days (+/-7) after the second vaccine dose. Libraries were built with the immunoSEQ multiplex PCR assay. Drawn from immuneACCESS, this table holds only the in-frame rearrangements with V and J called that TCRdb kept. Clones are partly lost; checked studies trace under half to an unresolved V gene and leave the rest unexplained. Within this sample are over 130,000 clones, with more than 75% of them counted one time only. Jointly, the top ten make up approximately 2.8% of the sample. The sequences come from peripheral blood, collected 28 days after the second AZD1222 dose. These receptors all come from an adult who received the AZD1222 COVID-19 vaccine.

This clone was observed once. J is TRBJ2-1 and V is TRBV5-1, with 8 bases fitting TRBD1. The CDR3 is 15 residues long. CDR1 and CDR2 (germline): SGHRS, YFSETQ. The V gene end was trimmed by 4 bases and the J gene end by 8 bases; junction bases not matched to a gene: 11. The CDR3, as DNA: TGCGCCAGCAGCGAAGCCGGGACAGGAATCCATGAGCAGTTCTTC. This sequence encodes CASSEAGTGIHEQFF.

The chain couples TRBV28 to TRBJ1-2, with D perhaps matching TRBD1 (6 bases). The CDR3 length is 15 residues. The V end lost 6 bases, the J end lost 2 bases, and 16 bases lay between the germline ends. Germline assignment: CDR1 MDHEN and CDR2 SYDVKM. The CDR3 region is CASRLPQGQNYGYTF. The DNA of the CDR3 is TGTGCCAGCAGGCTCCCACAGGGTCAGAACTATGGCTACACCTTC.

The chain uses TRBV7-2 and TRBJ1-5; D not certain. V was clipped by 5 bases and J by 0 bases, with 8 bases between them. CDR3 size: 14 residues. Germline V gene lookup returns CDR1 SGHTA and CDR2 FQGNSA. The CDR3 nucleotides read TGTGCCAGCAGCCTCCTCTATAGCAATCAGCCCCAGCATTTT. It specifies CASSLLYSNQPQHF.

This rearrangement joins TRBV2 to TRBJ1-1; TRBD1 agrees at 9 bases. The V gene's germline CDR1 is SNHLY and CDR2 FYNNEI. This CDR3 comprises 15 residues. After removal of 6 bases from V and 5 bases from J, the junction contained 10 bases not matched to a gene. The CDR3 bases are TGTGCCAGCAGACCGGACAGGGGCGAAATGACTGAAGCTTTCTTT. Translating it yields CASRPDRGEMTEAFF.

The rearrangement uses TRBV11-1 and TRBJ2-5; 8 nucleotides agree with TRBD2. The V gene end was trimmed by 4 bases and the J gene end by 5 bases; junction bases not matched to a gene: 3. Germline V CDR1 and CDR2: SGHAT, FQDESV (reference sequence). This CDR3 is 13 amino acids long. For the CDR3, the DNA is TGTGCCAGCAGCTCGGGACTAGGGGAGACCCAGTACTTC. This codes for CASSSGLGETQYF.

CDR3 DNA sequence: TGTGCCAGCAGCTTAGTTAGCGGGGGAGGTAGCACCGGGGAGCTGTTTTTT. Its translation: CASSLVSGGGSTGELFF. This chain uses TRBV7-2 with TRBJ2-2, with TRBD2 identical over 9 bases. V lost 1 base, J lost 4 bases, and 7 bases stayed unmatched. This CDR3 is 17 amino acids long. The germline gives CDR1 SGHTA, CDR2 FQGNSA.

J is TRBJ2-1 and V is TRBV28; D uncertain. Germline CDR1 is MDHEN and CDR2 is SYDVKM. There are 11 residues in the CDR3. Trimming cost V 5 bases and J 3 bases, with 2 bases left between them. The CDR3 loop reads CASSSYNEQFF. As DNA, the CDR3 is TGTGCCAGCAGTAGCTACAATGAGCAGTTCTTC.

The chain joins TRBV19 to TRBJ1-3; TRBD1 is a possible D gene (5 bases). Trimming took 6 bases from V and 3 from J, leaving 15 bases between them. Germline loops: CDR1 LNHDA, CDR2 SQIVND (reference sequence). The CDR3 sequence is 15 residues long. In DNA form, the CDR3 reads TGTGCCAGTAGCCAGACCGGGGCCGGTGGAAACACCATATATTTT. Protein sequence: CASSQTGAGGNTIYF.

The chain combines TRBV9 with TRBJ2-2; the D call may be TRBD1 or TRBD2 (6 bases each). The V gene's germline CDR1 is SGDLS and CDR2 YYNGEE. V shed 4 bases and J shed 5 bases, with 18 bases lying between them. This CDR3 comprises 16 residues. CDR3 nucleotides: TGTGCCAGCAGCCCAAATAACAGGGAGGCAACCGGGGAGCTGTTTTTT. As protein: CASSPNNREATGELFF.

This clone was detected only once. The CDR3 sequence is CASSGGGWSNSGANVLTF. CDR3 DNA: TGTGCCAGCAGTGGTGGGGGTTGGTCCAACTCTGGGGCCAACGTCCTGACTTTC. The chain links TRBV2 to TRBJ2-6; possibly TRBD1 or TRBD2 for D (5 bases each). This CDR3 is 18 amino acids long. V lost 4 bases and J lost 0, with 16 bases in between. Looked up from germline, CDR1 is SNHLY and CDR2 is FYNNEI.

The chain combines TRBV5-1 with TRBJ2-1; 10 nucleotides match TRBD2. The germline gives CDR1 SGHRS, CDR2 YFSETQ. The CDR3 contains 15 residues. J gave up 6 bases and V 4 bases, and 7 bases lay outside the gene matches. CDR3: CASSLPGTSVNEQFF. The CDR3 DNA sequence: TGCGCCAGCAGCCTACCCGGGACTAGCGTCAATGAGCAGTTCTTC. The full variable domain, completed using reference TRBV5-1 and TRBJ2-1, is KAGVTQTPRYLIKTRGQQVTLSCSPISGHRSVSWYQQTPGQGLQFLFEYFSETQRNKGNFPGRFSGRQFSNSRSEMNVSTLELGDSALYLCASSLPGTSVNEQFFGPGTRLTVL.

The genes are TRBV7-3 and TRBJ1-6, with TRBD1 matching 7 bases. Germline V gene lookup returns CDR1 SGHTA and CDR2 FQGTGA. The length of the CDR3 is 13 residues. The trim removed 2 bases at V and 12 bases at J, leaving 4 bases unmatched. The CDR3 loop is CASSLQAGGPLHF. The DNA of the CDR3 is TGTGCCAGCAGCTTACAGGCAGGGGGACCCCTCCACTTT. The whole variable domain, filled in from reference TRBV7-3 and TRBJ1-6, reads GAGVSQTPSNKVTEKGKYVELRCDPISGHTALYWYRQSLGQGPEFLIYFQGTGAADDSGLPNDRFFAVRPEGSVSTLKIQRTERGDSAVYLCASSLQAGGPLHFGNGTRLTVT.

This clone was picked up one time. The rearrangement links TRBV27 to TRBJ1-5; 9 bases fit TRBD1. Per the germline V gene, CDR1 is MNHEY and CDR2 is SMNVEV (reference sequence). This CDR3 contains 12 residues. DNA of the CDR3: TGTGGAAGCGGGACAGGGAGTCAGCCCCAGCATTTT. It codes for CGSGTGSQPQHF.

This CDR3 is CASSAWKGQTEQYF. CDR3 DNA: TGTGCCAGCAGTGCTTGGAAGGGACAGACCGAGCAGTACTTC. This sequence joins TRBV28 and TRBJ2-7; TRBD1 matches 7 bases. V was pared by 5 bases and J by 6 bases, with 10 bases of the junction left unmatched. This CDR3 region has 14 residues. Germline loops: CDR1 MDHEN, CDR2 SYDVKM.

The V and J genes are TRBV30 and TRBJ1-3; D unclear. The germline V gene has CDR1 GTSNPN and CDR2 SVGIG (reference sequence). Trimming shortened V by 0 bases and J by 2 bases, and 5 bases separated the two germline ends. The CDR3 covers 13 residues. CDR3 nucleotide sequence: TGTGCCTGGAGTGTGGGCACTGGAAACACCATATATTTT. Translated: CAWSVGTGNTIYF.

The CDR3 region has the DNA TGTGCCAGCAACGAACAGGGGGCCGGGTACGAGCAGTACTTC. Residues: CASNEQGAGYEQYF. This rearrangement joins TRBV6-5 to TRBJ2-7; 9 bases match TRBD1. The CDR3 sequence is 14 residues long. V dropped 7 bases and J dropped 4; count of bases not matched to a gene: 8. The germline V gene encodes CDR1 MNHEY and CDR2 SVGAGI.

The V and J genes are TRBV7-3 and TRBJ1-2; possible D gene TRBD1, 5 bases. This CDR3 comprises 13 residues. V shed 5 bases and J shed 4 bases, with 11 bases lying between them. Germline V lookup: CDR1 SGHTA, CDR2 FQGTGA. DNA for the CDR3: TGTGCCAGCAGCGGAGGGGCGGGCTATGGCTACACCTTC. Its translation is CASSGGAGYGYTF.

This chain connects TRBV30 to TRBJ1-2; D remains ambiguous. V was cut by 4 bases and J by 2 bases, with 14 bases left in between. Germline-derived CDR1 and CDR2 are GTSNPN and SVGIG (reference sequence). This CDR3 has 14 residues. The CDR3, as DNA: TGTGCCTGGACCCGCCGAGGGTTAAACTATGGCTACACCTTC. Protein sequence: CAWTRRGLNYGYTF.

The chain joins TRBV9 to TRBJ2-1, with a possible D match to TRBD1 (5 bases). The ends were cut back, 4 bases at V and 8 bases at J, with 16 bases in the middle. The length of the CDR3 is 14 residues. CDR1 and CDR2 (germline): SGDLS, YYNGEE. This CDR3 reads CASSPRTLRHEQFF. The CDR3 DNA sequence: TGTGCCAGCAGCCCGCGGACACTTAGGCATGAGCAGTTCTTC.

V is TRBV5-1 and J is TRBJ1-6; maybe TRBD1 (6 bases). The CDR3 is 16 residues long. Trimming removed 0 bases at V and 7 bases at J, with 14 bases between. The germline CDR1 and CDR2 sequences are SGHRS and YFSETQ. Here the CDR3 DNA reads TGCGCCAGCAGCTTGGAACGTGGACAGTTGAATTCACCCCTCCACTTT. Amino acid sequence: CASSLERGQLNSPLHF.